These 18 T cell receptor beta chains originate from one sample sequenced in a study of response to subunit inactivated influenza vaccine. Via MiXCR, TCRdb re-called the RT-PCR reads, giving one row per CDR3 protein. The sample consists of fewer than 700,000 distinct CDR3 sequences, 10% to 15% of them appearing once. Sequenced here: PBMCs from blood, sampled roughly 47 days after vaccination. These receptors came from a middle-aged man who received an inactivated influenza vaccine.

The sample holds a few counts of this clonotype. The genes are TRBV20-1 and TRBJ2-5; D call uncertain. Trimming removed 0 bases at V and 7 bases at J, with 18 bases between. CDR1 and CDR2 (germline): DFQATT, SNEGSKA (reference sequence). The CDR3 spans 15 residues. This CDR3 is CSARDPGPRIGTQYF. CDR3 coding DNA: TGCAGTGCTAGAGACCCTGGCCCTAGGATAGGGACCCAGTACTTC.

The rearrangement uses TRBV7-9 and TRBJ2-2, with a possible D match to TRBD1 (5 bases). V was shortened by 7 bases and J by 6 bases, with 15 bases between the two germline ends. Germline V lookup: CDR1 SEHNR, CDR2 FQNEAQ (reference sequence). This CDR3 comprises 14 residues. The CDR3 DNA sequence: TGTGCCAGCATCGGCGTTGGGGCATCCGGGGAGCTGTTTTTT. It specifies CASIGVGASGELFF.

This clonotype was counted a few times. The V call is TRBV28, the J call TRBJ2-3; D may be TRBD2 (6 bases). This CDR3 comprises 16 residues. Trimming left V 5 bases short and J 2 bases short, with 17 bases between. Germline V gene lookup returns CDR1 MDHEN and CDR2 SYDVKM. CDR3 in DNA: TGTGCCAGCAGTGCCAGACGGGCTAGCGACACAGATACGCAGTATTTT. Residues: CASSARRASDTDTQYF.

Remarks on this clonotype: The missing conserved phenylalanine or tryptophan at the end of this CDR3 makes a read error likely. The chain combines TRBV20-1 with TRBJ2-5, with a tentative D call TRBD2 (5 bases). V shed 4 bases and J shed 3 bases, with 15 bases lying between them. This CDR3 is 14 amino acids long. Germline lookup yields CDR1 DFQATT and CDR2 SNEGSKA (reference sequence). The CDR3 sequence is CSAKDLLREETQYL. The CDR3 DNA is TGCAGTGCTAAAGATCTTCTGAGGGAAGAGACCCAGTACTTA.

This chain connects TRBV4-2 to TRBJ2-7, with D hard to call. Trimming took off 1 base at V and 7 bases at J, with 11 bases between the two ends. Looked up from germline, CDR1 is LGHNA and CDR2 is YNFKEQ. There are 13 residues in the CDR3. This CDR3 is CASSQVGIFEQYF. CDR3 DNA sequence: TGTGCCAGCAGCCAAGTCGGCATCTTTGAGCAGTACTTC.

The genes are TRBV3-1 and TRBJ2-3; no definite D call. The CDR3 has 15 residues. V was shortened by 4 bases and J by 4 bases, with 15 bases between the two germline ends. Per germline, CDR1 LGHDT and CDR2 YNNKEL (reference sequence). The CDR3 sequence: CASSPRTPHADTQYF. The CDR3 DNA reads as TGTGCCAGCAGCCCAAGGACCCCGCACGCAGATACGCAGTATTTT.

In its sample, this clonotype was seen a few times. V gene TRBV20-1 combines with J gene TRBJ1-4, with unresolved D. The germline V gene has CDR1 DFQATT and CDR2 SNEGSKA (reference sequence). V was shortened by 5 bases and J by 8 bases, with 9 bases between the two germline ends. CDR3 size: 11 residues. CDR3 sequence (DNA): TGCAGTGCTGGCAGGTCGGAAAAACTGTTTTTT. This encodes CSAGRSEKLFF.

This clonotype turned up a few times. The gene calls are TRBV11-2 and TRBJ1-2; 7 bases map to TRBD1. The CDR3 has 13 amino acids. CDR1 SGHAT and CDR2 FQNNGV come from the germline V gene. J lost 8 bases, V lost 0 bases, and 3 bases had no gene match. The CDR3 region has the DNA TGTGCCAGCAGCTTAGATACAGGGGCCGGCTACACCTTC. It specifies CASSLDTGAGYTF.

This clonotype came up a few times. The junction departs from germline at one end; a sequencing error may be responsible. The chain has TRBV18 and TRBJ2-7; 11 bases align to TRBD2. This CDR3 region has 15 residues. Germline V gene sequence: CDR1 KGHSH, CDR2 LQKENI. The CDR3 region is CASSPPALAGGQIHF. As DNA, the CDR3 is TGTGCCAGCTCACCACCTGCCCTAGCGGGAGGCCAAATCCACTTC.

This clonotype was detected only a few times. The junction and the germline gene differ at one end; a read error may be behind it. V gene TRBV10-3 combines with J gene TRBJ2-2; TRBD2 might be the D (6 bases). The CDR3 totals 14 residues. Per the germline V gene, CDR1 is ENHRY and CDR2 is SYGVKD. The CDR3 reads CAIKPGAATGEPFF. DNA of the CDR3: TGTGCCATCAAGCCGGGAGCCGCCACCGGGGAGCCGTTTTTT.

This clonotype was seen more than once but under ten times. The V and J genes are TRBV28 and TRBJ2-2; 9 bases are shared with TRBD1. This CDR3 has 15 residues. CDR1 and CDR2 (germline): MDHEN, SYDVKM. V lost 6 bases to trimming and J lost 7 bases; unmatched junction nucleotides: 9. CDR3 region: CASRTGGQGHGELFF. The CDR3, as DNA: TGTGCCAGCAGGACTGGGGGACAGGGACACGGGGAGCTGTTTTTT.

In its sample, this clonotype was seen a few times. The rearrangement joins TRBV5-1 to TRBJ2-5; 7 nucleotides match TRBD1. Germline lookup yields CDR1 SGHRS and CDR2 YFSETQ. The CDR3 length is 13 residues. V lost 4 bases to trimming and J lost 4 bases; unmatched junction nucleotides: 4. CDR3 region: CASSRDSGETQYF. CDR3 sequence (DNA): TGCGCCAGCAGCCGGGACAGCGGAGAGACCCAGTACTTC.

The V call is TRBV6-1, the J call TRBJ2-1; TRBD2 matches at 10 bases. CDR1 is MNHNS, CDR2 SASEGT, per germline. The CDR3 sequence is 16 residues long. With V trimmed by 2 bases and J by 0 bases, 1 base remained unmatched. The CDR3 region has the DNA TGTGCCAGCAGTGAACTAGCGGGGGTCTCCTACAATGAGCAGTTCTTC. It encodes CASSELAGVSYNEQFF.

The chain employs TRBV7-2 and TRBJ2-1; 14 bases fit TRBD2. The CDR3 length is 15 residues. The germline CDR1 and CDR2 sequences are SGHTA and FQGNSA. The ends lost 6 bases at V and 10 bases at J; junction bases unmatched: 8. The CDR3 coding sequence is TGTGCCAGCAGGCGGACTAGCGGGGGGCTGTCCGAGCAGTTCTTC. This translates into CASRRTSGGLSEQFF.

The rearrangement links TRBV11-2 to TRBJ2-5; TRBD2 might be the D (6 bases). The CDR3 spans 17 residues. Germline CDR1 and CDR2: SGHAT and FQNNGV. V was trimmed by 2 bases and J by 2 bases, leaving 18 bases between them. The CDR3 loop is CASSLRRLAIGQETQYF. The CDR3 DNA follows: TGTGCCAGCAGCTTAAGACGGCTAGCGATTGGGCAAGAGACCCAGTACTTC.

The chain is built from TRBV20-1 and TRBJ2-7; 15 bases are shared with TRBD2. The germline V gene has CDR1 DFQATT and CDR2 SNEGSKA (reference sequence). Losses at the gene ends were 3 bases for V and 6 bases for J; bases not matched to a gene: 9. The CDR3 length is 16 residues. The CDR3 spells CSASFPGLAGGREQYF. Written as DNA, the CDR3 is TGCAGTGCTAGTTTTCCGGGACTAGCGGGAGGACGCGAGCAGTACTTC.

This clonotype was counted a few times. The V gene is TRBV10-3, the J gene TRBJ1-1, with D possibly being TRBD1 (6 bases). The germline V and J ends were trimmed by 0 bases and 5 bases, with 10 bases remaining between them. The CDR3 length is 14 residues. Germline V gene sequence: CDR1 ENHRY, CDR2 SYGVKD. The CDR3 nucleotides read TGTGCCATCAGTGAGTCGGGGGCTTGGACTGAAGCTTTCTTT. This sequence encodes CAISESGAWTEAFF.

The V gene is TRBV4-2, the J gene TRBJ1-1; D call uncertain. V was shortened by 0 bases and J by 12 bases, with 17 bases between the two germline ends. This CDR3 is built from 14 residues. CDR1 is LGHNA, CDR2 YNFKEQ, per germline. As DNA, the CDR3 is TGTGCCAGCAGCCAAGATTGGGGTAAGACTGAGTCTTTCTTT. Translating it yields CASSQDWGKTESFF.